One and the same sample provided the 22 T cell receptor beta chains below, sequenced in a study of T cells in Graves' hyperthyroidism and ophthalmopathy. Amplification targeted TCR beta CDR3 regions from RNA transcripts. HTBI primers drove first-round RT-PCR of the TCR CDR3. TCRdb re-called the multiplex PCR reads through MiXCR, storing one row per CDR3 protein. The sample consists of some 570,000 distinct CDR3 sequences, approximately 14% of them appearing once. The sequenced sample consisted of blood. These receptors all come from a young woman with Graves' ophthalmopathy.

This clonotype was seen many times. The chain employs TRBV28 and TRBJ2-5; 10 bases map to TRBD2. J was trimmed by 1 base and V by 1 base; bases with no gene match: 6. Germline V gene data show CDR1 as MDHEN and CDR2 as SYDVKM. The length of the CDR3 is 17 residues. The CDR3 DNA reads TGTGCCAGCAGTTTATCGCGGACTAGCGGAACCCAAGAGACCCAGTACTTC. Translated, it gives CASSLSRTSGTQETQYF.

This chain connects TRBV6-1 to TRBJ2-2; 9 bases agree with TRBD2. In germline, CDR1 is MNHNS, CDR2 SASEGT. The V segment lost 6 bases and the J segment 8 bases; nucleotides outside the gene matches: 10. This CDR3 spans 15 amino acids. The CDR3 DNA sequence: TGTGCCAGCAGATACGGGCTAGCGGGAACGGGGGAGCTGTTTTTT. Its protein is CASRYGLAGTGELFF.

This clonotype was counted only a few times. V is TRBV15 and J is TRBJ1-5; D remains ambiguous. The V end was cut by 0 bases, the J end by 4 bases, with 10 bases between. The CDR3 runs to 15 residues. Germline lookup yields CDR1 LNHNV and CDR2 YYDKDF (reference sequence). In nucleotides, the CDR3 is TGTGCCACCAGCAGAGACAAGGGAGATAATCAGCCCCAGCATTTT. Its translation: CATSRDKGDNQPQHF.

This clonotype occurred many times. The rearrangement links TRBV7-8 to TRBJ2-7, with D possibly being TRBD1 or TRBD2 (5 bases each). Germline V gene lookup returns CDR1 SGHVS and CDR2 FQNEAQ. V was cut by 5 bases and J by 0 bases, with 17 bases left in between. The CDR3 runs to 16 residues. Here the CDR3 DNA reads TGTGCCAGCAGCCGCCAGGTGGGACGGAGCTCCTACGAGCAGTACTTC. Translating it yields CASSRQVGRSSYEQYF.

This clonotype was counted at least ten times. The genes are TRBV12-3 or TRBV12-4 and TRBJ2-1, with D tentatively TRBD1 (8 bases). The ends were cut back, 0 bases at V and 12 bases at J, with 21 bases in the middle. CDR3 size: 16 residues. As DNA, the CDR3 is TGTGCCAGCAGTTTAGCGGCCAGCGGGGCCGACAGGGGGCAGTTCTTC. Translation gives CASSLAASGADRGQFF.

This clonotype has a count of ten or more. This chain joins TRBV18 and TRBJ2-5; D gene ambiguous. This CDR3 is 15 amino acids long. The germline gives CDR1 KGHSH, CDR2 LQKENI. The V gene lost 0 bases and the J gene lost 1 base, with 9 bases spanning the gap. The chain's CDR3 is CASSPPFDGQETQYF. The DNA of the CDR3 is TGTGCCAGCTCACCACCCTTTGACGGCCAAGAGACCCAGTACTTC.

The chain couples TRBV7-9 to TRBJ2-5; D might be TRBD1 or TRBD2, each matching 5 bases. V was shortened by 5 bases and J by 7 bases, with 11 bases between the two germline ends. The CDR3 totals 12 residues. Germline CDR1 and CDR2: SEHNR and FQNEAQ (reference sequence). CDR3 bases: TGTGCCAGCAGCCACGGTGGGGGGACCCAGTACTTC. The encoded protein is CASSHGGGTQYF.

This clonotype came up many times. The genes are TRBV18 and TRBJ1-1; D is unclear. The CDR3 has 14 amino acids. V lost 3 bases to trimming and J lost 6 bases, with 14 bases between them. Germline V lookup: CDR1 KGHSH, CDR2 LQKENI. The CDR3 loop is CASSPGVVGAEAFF. CDR3 DNA sequence: TGTGCCAGCTCACCCGGAGTGGTCGGCGCTGAAGCTTTCTTT.

This clonotype was counted at least ten times. The rearrangement joins TRBV28 to TRBJ2-5; 11 bases are shared with TRBD2. Germline values: CDR1 MDHEN, CDR2 SYDVKM. V was pared by 1 base and J by 0 bases, with 7 bases of the junction left unmatched. There are 18 residues in the CDR3. The CDR3 here is CASSLSLTSGRDQETQYF. DNA of the CDR3: TGTGCCAGCAGTTTATCTCTTACTAGCGGGAGAGACCAAGAGACCCAGTACTTC. Filled out from reference TRBV28 and TRBJ2-5, the complete variable domain reads DVKVTQSSRYLVKRTGEKVFLECVQDMDHENMFWYRQDPGLGLRLIYFSYDVKMKEKGDIPEGYSVSREKKERFSLILESASTNQTSMYLCASSLSLTSGRDQETQYFGPGTRLLVL.

This clonotype was observed many times. The rearrangement joins TRBV7-9 to TRBJ2-3; D unclear. V was cut by 4 bases and J by 5 bases, with 4 bases left in between. The CDR3 runs to 11 residues. The germline V gene has CDR1 SEHNR and CDR2 FQNEAQ (reference sequence). CDR3: CASSSQDTQYF. In nucleotides, the CDR3 is TGTGCCAGCAGCTCTCAAGATACGCAGTATTTT.

The V call is TRBV19, the J call TRBJ2-4; D might be TRBD2 (6 bases). The germline CDR1 and CDR2 sequences are LNHDA and SQIVND (reference sequence). The CDR3 is 13 amino acids. Trimming left V 3 bases short and J 14 bases short, with 17 bases between. The DNA for the CDR3 is TGTGCCAGTAGTATGGAGGGGAGGACACACAAGTACTTC. Residues: CASSMEGRTHKYF.

Many counts were recorded for this clonotype. The chain employs TRBV27 and TRBJ2-1; D not certain. Germline CDR1 is MNHEY and CDR2 is SMNVEV (reference sequence). The CDR3 has 15 residues. V dropped 6 bases and J dropped 4 bases, with 16 bases sitting between them. CDR3 region: CASSRRPVRYNEQFF. CDR3 nucleotides: TGTGCCAGCAGCCGACGGCCCGTGAGATACAATGAGCAGTTCTTC.

This clonotype was recorded at least ten times. The chain recombines TRBV29-1 with TRBJ2-7; D remains unclear. CDR3 length: 12 residues. Germline-derived CDR1 and CDR2 are SQVTM and ANQGSEA. Trimming pared 5 bases from V and 3 bases from J, leaving 11 bases between. CDR3 bases: TGCAGCGTTACCTTGTCCGTCTACGAGCAGTACTTC. Translated, it gives CSVTLSVYEQYF.

This clonotype was picked up many times. The rearrangement uses TRBV6-2 or TRBV6-3 and TRBJ2-1; weak D call: TRBD2 (5 bases). The V gene lost 5 bases and the J gene lost 0 bases, with 14 bases spanning the gap. The CDR3 spans 16 residues. In germline, CDR1 is MNHEY, CDR2 SVGEGT. The CDR3 sequence: CASSRRTRSSYNEQFF. The CDR3 bases are TGTGCCAGCAGTCGCCGGACTCGAAGCTCCTACAATGAGCAGTTCTTC.

This clonotype has ten or more counts. The rearrangement uses TRBV25-1 and TRBJ1-4, with D possibly matching TRBD1 (6 bases). Trimming removed 7 bases at V and 0 bases at J, with 18 bases between. From germline, CDR1 is MGHDK and CDR2 SYGVNS. The CDR3 is 17 amino acids. CDR3 in DNA: TGTGCCAGCATCCCCGGACAGACCGATCCAACTAATGAAAAACTGTTTTTT. Translating gives CASIPGQTDPTNEKLFF.

The genes are TRBV20-1 and TRBJ2-2, with TRBD1 as a possible D gene (6 bases). CDR3 length: 12 amino acids. Deletions cut 5 bases from V and 6 bases from J, with 10 bases between. Germline CDR1 and CDR2: DFQATT and SNEGSKA (reference sequence). CDR3 sequence reads: CSAHREAGELFF. The CDR3 DNA reads as TGCAGTGCTCACAGGGAAGCCGGGGAGCTGTTTTTT.

This clonotype was observed many times. The chain employs TRBV28 and TRBJ2-7; D is undetermined. Germline V CDR1 and CDR2: MDHEN, SYDVKM. V was cut by 5 bases and J by 7 bases, with 12 bases left in between. The CDR3 consists of 12 residues. As DNA, the CDR3 is TGTGCCAGCAGTCCCCAAACCCTAGAGCAGTACTTC. This translates into CASSPQTLEQYF.

There are many counts of this clonotype. The chain employs TRBV11-2 and TRBJ2-3, with TRBD2 identical over 8 bases. The CDR3 is 17 residues long. Per the germline V gene, CDR1 is SGHAT and CDR2 is FQNNGV. Germline trimming cut 1 base from V and 9 bases from J; bases unmatched to any gene: 15. The CDR3 region has the DNA TGTGCCAGCAGCTTAGTAACGCCTAGCGGAGGCGGGGGGACGCAGTATTTT. Amino acid sequence: CASSLVTPSGGGGTQYF.

At least ten counts were recorded for this clonotype. J is TRBJ1-1 and V is TRBV7-8, with D perhaps TRBD1 (6 bases). The V and J ends lost 5 bases and 4 bases respectively, with 17 bases between them. The germline V gene encodes CDR1 SGHVS and CDR2 FQNEAQ. The CDR3 is 15 amino acids. Here the CDR3 reads CASSPRAQGTTEAFF. The CDR3 DNA follows: TGTGCCAGCAGCCCCCGGGCACAGGGAACCACTGAAGCTTTCTTT. Combining the CDR3 with reference TRBV7-8 and TRBJ1-1 gives the whole variable domain GAGVSQSPRYKVAKRGQDVALRCDPISGHVSLFWYQQALGQGPEFLTYFQNEAQLDKSGLPSDRFFAERPEGSVSTLKIQRTQQEDSAVYLCASSPRAQGTTEAFFGQGTRLTVV.

In its sample, this clonotype was seen many times. This rearrangement joins TRBV6-1 to TRBJ1-1, with D maybe TRBD1 (5 bases). Trimming pared 5 bases from V and 4 bases from J, leaving 17 bases between. The CDR3 loop spans 15 amino acids. Germline values: CDR1 MNHNS, CDR2 SASEGT. The CDR3 DNA reads as TGTGCCAGCAGTACAGGACACGGAGGGTTCACTGAAGCTTTCTTT. It encodes CASSTGHGGFTEAFF.

This clonotype has a count of ten or more. The rearrangement uses TRBV10-3 and TRBJ1-1; 9 bases fit TRBD1. This CDR3 spans 13 amino acids. The ends lost 6 bases at V and 11 bases at J; junction bases unmatched: 10. The germline V gene encodes CDR1 ENHRY and CDR2 SYGVKD. The CDR3: CAIRGRQGDGAFF. The CDR3 region has the DNA TGTGCCATCAGGGGGAGACAGGGGGACGGCGCTTTCTTT.

This clonotype turned up a few times. The rearrangement joins TRBV5-1 to TRBJ1-1; D remains ambiguous. In germline, CDR1 is SGHRS, CDR2 YFSETQ. The CDR3 runs to 18 residues. V was pared by 2 bases and J by 0 bases, with 20 bases between. The CDR3 here is CASSFPWTEFTMNTEAFF. CDR3 coding DNA: TGCGCCAGCAGCTTCCCCTGGACTGAATTTACTATGAACACTGAAGCTTTCTTT.